This note documents a single TCR beta chain sequence. What it binds is not known. Amplification of TCR alpha and beta CDR3 regions from RNA used iRepertoire nested multiplex PCR. Via MiXCR, TCRdb re-called the multiplex PCR reads, giving one row per CDR3 protein. The sample carries 400,000 or so distinct CDR3 sequences, 41% recorded once. The sample comes from a study of glioma-infiltrating T cells. Study-level findings and limits: Non-neoplastic patients had below-expected tissue-blood divergence, while all gliomas exceeded expectation. Signature shared blood CDR3 motifs were enriched in low-divergence and depleted in high-divergence patients.

Germline V gene sequence: CDR1 MNHNY, CDR2 SVGAGI (reference sequence). CDR3 size: 13 residues. Between the trimmed V and J ends, which lost 2 bases and 6 bases, there was a span of 11 bases. This chain joins TRBV6-6 and TRBJ2-7, with a possible D match to TRBD1 (5 bases). This TCR derives from a human donor with low-grade glioma or glioblastoma, undergoing nonglioma brain surgery, or in good health (not recorded which). Sequencing was carried out using glioma tissue, nonneoplastic brain tissue, or PBMCs (not recorded which). The CDR3 DNA follows: TGTGCCAGCAGTTACATAGGGGCCCGCGAGCAGTACTTC. Amino acids: CASSYIGAREQYF.